The sequence of this T cell receptor beta chain was determined in a study of cytomegalovirus exposure and HLA in healthy donors. Findings and caveats of the study: Generally TCR sequences proved uncommon, though certain public TCRs appeared in numerous donors. The study listed roughly 160 cytomegalovirus-associated TCR beta chains.

With 6 bases clipped from V and 5 bases from J, the junction kept 7 bases outside the gene matches. Germline CDR1 is LNHNV and CDR2 is YYDKDF (reference sequence). This CDR3 is 13 amino acids long. This table comes from immunoSEQ multiplex PCR, and its TCRdb copy is limited to in-frame clones, with some not included. The table records roughly 120,000 clones, 88% of them present only once. Details on this clone: The antigen is undetermined.

Sequencing input: PBMCs. This sequence joins TRBV15 and TRBJ2-7; TRBD1 agrees at 7 bases. This sequence was found in a woman under 30 in good health and CMV-seronegative. CDR3 coding DNA: TGTGCCACCAGTGTTGACAGGGCAAACGAGCAGTACTTC. Amino acids: CATSVDRANEQYF. The entire variable domain, with the rest obtained from reference TRBV15 and TRBJ2-7, is as follows: DAMVIQNPRYQVTQFGKPVTLSCSQTLNHNVMYWYQQKSSQAPKLLFHYYDKDFNNEADTPDNFQSRRPNTSFCFLDIRSPGLGDTAMYLCATSVDRANEQYFGPGTRLTVT.